These T cell receptor beta chains were read from a single sample in a study of T cell responses to AZD1222 COVID-19 vaccine. Data came from immunoSEQ multiplex PCR; TCRdb stores just in-frame clones and leaves some out. In the table there are roughly 140,000 clones, around 88% of which are singletons. Material: peripheral blood, obtained on day 0 of MenACWY control vaccination. Source of these receptors: an adult in good health. Each CDR3 is given with its conserved first and last residue. A D gene is named only where the DNA matches it firmly. The listing skips clone size in some rows; elsewhere it reads once, few, many or a size class.

d_call,clone_size,v_call,cdr3_length,j_call,cdr3_nt,cdr3_aa
-,-,TRBV7-9,13,TRBJ2-7,TGTGCCAGCAGCTTAATGGGATCCTACGAGCAGTACTTC,CASSLMGSYEQYF
-,-,TRBV27,15,TRBJ2-6,TGTGCCAGCAGTTTAGGGGTCTCTGGGGCCAACGTCCTGACTTTC,CASSLGVSGANVLTF
-,once,TRBV5-8,12,TRBJ1-2,TGTGCCAGCGGAGTTCGGAGCTATGGCTACACCTTC,CASGVRSYGYTF
-,-,TRBV30,12,TRBJ2-1,TGTGCCTGGAGTGGTGCGCACAATGAGCAGTTCTTC,CAWSGAHNEQFF
-,-,TRBV18,16,TRBJ2-1,TGTGCCAGCTCACCGGGGAACTCAAGGCGCGACAATGAGCAGTTCTTC,CASSPGNSRRDNEQFF
-,-,TRBV5-1,16,TRBJ1-5,TGCGCCAGCAGCTTGGGGGCAGGCCCTAGCAATCAGCCCCAGCATTTT,CASSLGAGPSNQPQHF
-,-,TRBV7-9,12,TRBJ1-1,TGTGCCAGCACTGAACTGTATACTGAAGCTTTCTTT,CASTELYTEAFF
-,-,TRBV9,12,TRBJ2-5,TGTGCCAGCAGCGGAACTGAGAAGACCCAGTACTTC,CASSGTEKTQYF
-,-,TRBV9,15,TRBJ1-4,TGTGCCAGCAGCGCGGGATGGACGGGTCCTGAAAAACTGTTTTTT,CASSAGWTGPEKLFF
-,few,TRBV7-6,14,TRBJ1-6,TGTGCCAGCAGTCTAACTAGGGGATCCTCACCCCTCCACTTT,CASSLTRGSSPLHF
-,once,TRBV4-1,14,TRBJ1-4,TGCGCCAGCAGCCGGGACAAAGTGGATGAAAAACTGTTTTTT,CASSRDKVDEKLFF
TRBD1,-,TRBV7-2,15,TRBJ1-5,TGTGCCAGCAGCAAGGACAGGGCTAGCAATCAGCCCCAGCATTTT,CASSKDRASNQPQHF